Following are 30 T cell receptor beta chains from one sample sequenced in a study of CD8+CD57+ T cells in acquired aplastic anemia. The use of genomic DNA as template underpinned the TCR beta VDJ and CDR3 profiling. TCRdb itself ran the reads through MiXCR, one entry per CDR3 protein. The sample has hundreds of thousands of distinct CDR3 sequences, just under 70% seen once. Source material: sorted CD4+, CD8+, or CD8+CD57+ T cells (not recorded which) from PBMCs. The receptors shown here come from a human donor in good health, serving as a control.

This clonotype was detected many times. This chain connects TRBV9 to TRBJ1-1; D unclear. Germline loops: CDR1 SGDLS, CDR2 YYNGEE. The CDR3 loop spans 13 amino acids. Trimming removed 1 base from V and 0 bases from J, with 4 bases in between. CDR3 region: CASSVMLNTEAFF. CDR3 DNA: TGTGCCAGCAGCGTAATGTTGAACACTGAAGCTTTCTTT.

In this sample, this clonotype turned up many times. The chain recombines TRBV20-1 with TRBJ2-7, with D maybe TRBD2 (5 bases). V was pared by 6 bases and J by 0 bases, with 12 bases between. Germline CDR1 DFQATT, CDR2 SNEGSKA (reference sequence). This CDR3 spans 13 amino acids. The CDR3 coding sequence is TGCAGTGCACGCGGGCCGGACTCCTACGAGCAGTACTTC. Translation: CSARGPDSYEQYF.

This chain links TRBV19 with TRBJ2-1; 8 bases align to TRBD1. J was trimmed by 3 bases and V by 4 bases; bases with no gene match: 5. The germline V gene encodes CDR1 LNHDA and CDR2 SQIVND (reference sequence). The CDR3 totals 15 residues. In nucleotides, the CDR3 is TGTGCCAGTAGTAGGCCAGGGGGCAGCTACAATGAGCAGTTCTTC. Protein sequence: CASSRPGGSYNEQFF.

The gene calls are TRBV6-5 and TRBJ1-4, with D unresolved. CDR1 and CDR2 from the germline V gene are MNHEY and SVGAGI. V lost 6 bases to trimming and J lost 1 base, with 15 bases between them. CDR3 length: 16 residues. This CDR3 is CASSPPAAVTNEKLFF. CDR3 bases: TGTGCCAGCAGCCCACCGGCGGCGGTAACTAATGAAAAACTGTTTTTT.

In the case of this clonotype: A junction end diverges from the germline sequence, so it may reflect a read error. The chain carries TRBV11-3 and TRBJ1-6; the D is unclear. CDR1 is SGHNT, CDR2 YENEEA, per germline. This CDR3 contains 16 residues. CDR3 nucleotides: TGTGCCAGCAGCCCGACGGGCCTTGACAATAACTCACCCCTCCACTTT. Amino acid sequence: CASSPTGLDNNSPLHF.

In this sample, this clonotype turned up a few times. The rearrangement uses TRBV2 and TRBJ2-7; D is perhaps TRBD1 (6 bases). Trimming cost V 1 base and J 1 base, with 8 bases left between them. The CDR3 covers 14 residues. The germline gives CDR1 SNHLY, CDR2 FYNNEI. This CDR3 is CASSEGTASYEQYV. The CDR3 nucleotides are TGTGCCAGCAGTGAAGGGACAGCTTCCTACGAGCAGTACGTC.

This clonotype was recorded once. The chain recombines TRBV5-1 with TRBJ1-2; D possibly corresponds to TRBD1 (5 bases). Germline V lookup: CDR1 SGHRS, CDR2 YFSETQ. This CDR3 region has 13 residues. The germline V and J ends were trimmed by 5 bases and 9 bases, with 17 bases remaining between them. The CDR3 DNA reads as TGCGCCAGCAGTCTCACACCCGGGACTAGCTACACCTTC. Amino acid sequence: CASSLTPGTSYTF.

J is TRBJ2-7 and V is TRBV9, with D possibly TRBD2 on 5 matching bases. The length of the CDR3 is 14 residues. Germline assignment: CDR1 SGDLS and CDR2 YYNGEE. Trimming removed 4 bases at V and 12 bases at J, with 23 bases between. The DNA for the CDR3 is TGTGCCAGCAGCCTAGGACTGCTCTATGGCTACACGTACTTC. Its protein product is CASSLGLLYGYTYF.

This chain uses TRBV7-4 with TRBJ2-7, with 8 bases aligning to TRBD2. Trimming cost V 8 bases and J 11 bases; bases outside gene matches: 17. The germline CDR1 and CDR2 sequences are SGHVT and SQSDAQ. The CDR3 is made up of 14 amino acids. The CDR3 nucleotides are TGTGCCAGCTCTAAGGGGATTTCGGGAGGGGAGGAGTACTTC. Translating it yields CASSKGISGGEEYF. The whole variable domain, filled in from reference TRBV7-4 and TRBJ2-7, reads GAGVSQSPRYKVAKRGRDVALRCDSISGHVTLYWYRQTLGQGSEVLTYSQSDAQRDKSGRPSGRFSAERPERSVSTLKIQRTEQGDSAVYLCASSKGISGGEEYFGPGTRLTVT.

The sample holds a few counts of this clonotype. The junction differs from germline at one of its ends, possibly a read error. This sequence joins TRBV10-3 and TRBJ1-6; a possible D gene is TRBD1 (5 bases). This CDR3 region has 16 residues. The germline V gene encodes CDR1 ENHRY and CDR2 SYGVKD. The CDR3 loop is CAISESGQTFNSPLHF. As DNA, the CDR3 is TGTGCCATCAGCGAGTCAGGGCAGACTTTTAATTCACCCCTCCACTTT.

This sequence joins TRBV24-1 and TRBJ1-2; 10 nucleotides match TRBD1. V lost 5 bases and J lost 4; bases outside the gene matches: 3. The length of the CDR3 is 14 residues. CDR1 is KGHDR and CDR2 is SFDVKD in the germline V gene. The CDR3 protein is CATSAGQGTYGYTF. The DNA of the CDR3 is TGTGCCACCAGTGCGGGACAGGGGACCTATGGCTACACCTTC.

Remarks on this clonotype: The germline gene is not matched at one end of the junction; a read error may be the cause. This rearrangement joins TRBV5-1 to TRBJ1-6; the D is unclear. CDR1 and CDR2 (germline): SGHRS, YFSETQ. This CDR3 region has 15 residues. The CDR3 nucleotides read TGTGCCAGCAGCTTTCGTGACAACGCGAATTCACCCCTCCACTTT. This encodes CASSFRDNANSPLHF.

V gene TRBV13 combines with J gene TRBJ2-7, with 8 bases fitting TRBD1. The germline V gene encodes CDR1 PRHDT and CDR2 FYEKMQ (reference sequence). The CDR3 consists of 14 residues. V gave up 3 bases and J gave up 2 bases; unmatched junction bases: 3. The CDR3 coding sequence is TGTGCCAGCAGCTTTCGGACAGGGACCTACGAGCAGTACTTC. It specifies CASSFRTGTYEQYF.

This clonotype has at least ten counts. The chain has TRBV9 and TRBJ2-1, with D unclear. Trimming removed 0 bases at V and 0 bases at J, with 10 bases between. The CDR3 length is 16 residues. The germline gives CDR1 SGDLS, CDR2 YYNGEE. The CDR3 is CASSVGTLSSYNEQFF. The CDR3, as DNA: TGTGCCAGCAGCGTAGGCACCCTCAGCTCCTACAATGAGCAGTTCTTC.

The chain is built from TRBV10-3 and TRBJ1-2; possibly TRBD1 for D (6 bases). V was trimmed by 2 bases and J by 8 bases, leaving 12 bases between them. The CDR3 covers 13 residues. Looked up from germline, CDR1 is ENHRY and CDR2 is SYGVKD. Written as DNA, the CDR3 is TGTGCCATCAGTGAGGTGGGGGGGCGCGGCTACACCTTC. Translating it yields CAISEVGGRGYTF.

This chain joins TRBV7-2 and TRBJ2-7; either TRBD1 or TRBD2 may supply D (5 bases each). The CDR3 is made up of 15 amino acids. Per the germline V gene, CDR1 is SGHTA and CDR2 is FQGNSA. Deletions cut 4 bases from V and 4 bases from J, with 17 bases between. CDR3 region: CASSSGRDPSYEQYF. The CDR3 nucleotides are TGTGCCAGCAGCTCAGGCCGGGACCCGTCATACGAGCAGTACTTC.

The V call is TRBV9, the J call TRBJ2-7, with D maybe TRBD2 (5 bases). CDR1 SGDLS and CDR2 YYNGEE come from the germline V gene. This CDR3 has 13 residues. V was cut by 4 bases and J by 13 bases, with 21 bases left in between. The CDR3 sequence: CASSSHRELNYYF. The CDR3 DNA reads as TGTGCCAGCAGCTCCCACCGGGAACTGAACTACTACTTC.

This clonotype was observed many times. One end of the junction is discordant with germline, which a read error may explain. This chain uses TRBV7-2 with TRBJ2-7; 7 nucleotides agree with TRBD2. From germline, CDR1 is SGHTA and CDR2 FQGNSA. This CDR3 region has 16 residues. The CDR3 region has the DNA TGTGCCAGCACCCTTATGGGGCGGGGGATCTCCCACGAGCAGTACTTC. Encoded protein: CASTLMGRGISHEQYF.

This clonotype was observed at least ten times. J is TRBJ2-1 and V is TRBV7-8; 11 bases are shared with TRBD2. The trim removed 1 base at V and 14 bases at J, leaving 16 bases unmatched. Per the germline V gene, CDR1 is SGHVS and CDR2 is FQNEAQ. The CDR3 consists of 17 residues. The CDR3 here is CASSLGVAGGPLSGEFF. CDR3 bases: TGTGCCAGCAGCTTAGGGGTAGCGGGGGGGCCCTTATCTGGGGAGTTCTTC.

This clonotype was counted ten times or more. The chain combines TRBV5-1 with TRBJ2-5; weak D call: TRBD2 (7 bases). V was shortened by 4 bases and J by 4 bases, with 20 bases between the two germline ends. The CDR3 is 16 amino acids. The germline V gene has CDR1 SGHRS and CDR2 YFSETQ. The CDR3, as DNA: TGCGCCAGCAGCCGAGGGGGGGGCGCACAGACAGAGACCCAGTACTTC. It is translated as CASSRGGGAQTETQYF.

A few counts support this clonotype. The genes are TRBV20-1 and TRBJ1-3; D possibly corresponds to TRBD1 (6 bases). V lost 4 bases to trimming and J lost 8 bases, with 18 bases between them. In germline, CDR1 is DFQATT, CDR2 SNEGSKA (reference sequence). The CDR3 extends over 14 amino acids. In nucleotides, the CDR3 is TGCAGTGCTAAGAAACAGGGAGGGGACCACACCATATATTTT. This encodes CSAKKQGGDHTIYF.

The V call is TRBV19, the J call TRBJ2-7, with TRBD2 matching over 8 bases. Germline V CDR1 and CDR2: LNHDA, SQIVND (reference sequence). CDR3 length equals 14 residues. J was trimmed by 2 bases and V by 7 bases; bases with no gene match: 7. CDR3 protein: CASTLTSGAYEQYF. The CDR3 nucleotides are TGTGCCAGTACCCTCACTAGCGGTGCCTACGAGCAGTACTTC.

The chain employs TRBV6-1 and TRBJ2-3, with TRBD2 matching over 9 bases. The V and J ends lost 6 bases and 3 bases, in that order; junction bases with no gene match: 19. The CDR3 is made up of 19 amino acids. Looked up from germline, CDR1 is MNHNS and CDR2 is SASEGT. The CDR3 nucleotides read TGTGCCAGCAGAAGCGGGGGGAGCGGTTGGGGGTGGGGTACAGATACGCAGTATTTT. As protein: CASRSGGSGWGWGTDTQYF.

Comments on this clonotype: The limits of the CDR3 on the DNA are not certain, so only TCRdb's listed CDR3 is given. The V gene is TRBV7-2, the J gene TRBJ1-6. The CDR3 has 15 residues if both end residues are counted. CDR1 is SGHTA, CDR2 FQGNSA, per germline. The CDR3 region is CASSLTPREQYFGHF.

As for this clonotype: The junction does not match germline at one end; this may be a read error. The DNA of the CDR3 is TGTGCCAGCAGCTTAGAGGCGGGGTACGAGAAGTACTTC. It is translated as CASSLEAGYEKYF. This chain joins TRBV7-3 and TRBJ2-7; possible D gene TRBD2, 6 bases. The CDR3 loop spans 13 amino acids. Germline lookup yields CDR1 SGHTA and CDR2 FQGTGA. The entire variable domain, with the rest obtained from reference TRBV7-3 and TRBJ2-7, is as follows: GAGVSQTPSNKVTEKGKYVELRCDPISGHTALYWYRQSLGQGPEFLIYFQGTGAADDSGLPNDRFFAVRPEGSVSTLKIQRTERGDSAVYLCASSLEAGYEKYFGPGTRLTVT.

This clonotype was recorded a few times. The J gene is TRBJ1-2, the V gene TRBV19, with 9 bases matching TRBD1. The CDR3 covers 13 residues. Trimming took 4 bases from V and 3 from J; bases not matched to a gene: 0. Germline CDR1 LNHDA, CDR2 SQIVND (reference sequence). CDR3 loop: CASSRQGDYGYTF. In DNA form, the CDR3 reads TGTGCCAGTAGTAGACAGGGGGACTATGGCTACACCTTC. Combining the CDR3 with reference TRBV19 and TRBJ1-2 gives the whole variable domain DGGITQSPKYLFRKEGQNVTLSCEQNLNHDAMYWYRQDPGQGLRLIYYSQIVNDFQKGDIAEGYSVSREKKESFPLTVTSAQKNPTAFYLCASSRQGDYGYTFGSGTRLTVV.

V is TRBV7-3 and J is TRBJ2-3, with D perhaps TRBD1 or TRBD2 (5 bases each). The CDR3 runs 11 residues. CDR1 and CDR2 (germline): SGHTA, FQGTGA. V lost 8 bases to trimming and J lost 15 bases, with 18 bases between them. CDR3 sequence reads: CASGLHGTDYF. The CDR3 DNA reads as TGTGCCAGCGGTCTCCACGGGACGGATTATTTT.

The chain joins TRBV5-6 to TRBJ1-6; no reliable D call. The CDR3 runs to 13 residues. Trimming took off 2 bases at V and 15 bases at J, with 15 bases between the two ends. Germline lookup yields CDR1 SGHDT and CDR2 YYEEEE. CDR3 loop: CASSLARIRGLHF. The CDR3 nucleotides are TGTGCCAGCAGCTTAGCGAGGATTCGAGGCCTCCACTTT.

This clonotype has a count of ten or more. This CDR3 is CSALLATNEKLFF. The CDR3 bases are TGCAGTGCCCTCCTAGCAACTAATGAAAAACTGTTTTTT. The gene calls are TRBV20-1 and TRBJ1-4; D not certain. With 6 bases removed from V and 0 bases from J, the gap between germline ends came to 8 bases. The CDR3 loop spans 13 amino acids. Germline CDR1 DFQATT, CDR2 SNEGSKA (reference sequence).

On this clonotype itself: Sequence at one end of the junction differs from germline and may be a read error. The genes are TRBV2 and TRBJ1-3, with D unresolved. The CDR3 totals 13 residues. Germline V gene lookup returns CDR1 SNHLY and CDR2 FYNNEI. CDR3 sequence (DNA): TGTGCCAGCAGCTTAGGCGGAGGAAACAACATATATTTC. It is translated as CASSLGGGNNIYF.